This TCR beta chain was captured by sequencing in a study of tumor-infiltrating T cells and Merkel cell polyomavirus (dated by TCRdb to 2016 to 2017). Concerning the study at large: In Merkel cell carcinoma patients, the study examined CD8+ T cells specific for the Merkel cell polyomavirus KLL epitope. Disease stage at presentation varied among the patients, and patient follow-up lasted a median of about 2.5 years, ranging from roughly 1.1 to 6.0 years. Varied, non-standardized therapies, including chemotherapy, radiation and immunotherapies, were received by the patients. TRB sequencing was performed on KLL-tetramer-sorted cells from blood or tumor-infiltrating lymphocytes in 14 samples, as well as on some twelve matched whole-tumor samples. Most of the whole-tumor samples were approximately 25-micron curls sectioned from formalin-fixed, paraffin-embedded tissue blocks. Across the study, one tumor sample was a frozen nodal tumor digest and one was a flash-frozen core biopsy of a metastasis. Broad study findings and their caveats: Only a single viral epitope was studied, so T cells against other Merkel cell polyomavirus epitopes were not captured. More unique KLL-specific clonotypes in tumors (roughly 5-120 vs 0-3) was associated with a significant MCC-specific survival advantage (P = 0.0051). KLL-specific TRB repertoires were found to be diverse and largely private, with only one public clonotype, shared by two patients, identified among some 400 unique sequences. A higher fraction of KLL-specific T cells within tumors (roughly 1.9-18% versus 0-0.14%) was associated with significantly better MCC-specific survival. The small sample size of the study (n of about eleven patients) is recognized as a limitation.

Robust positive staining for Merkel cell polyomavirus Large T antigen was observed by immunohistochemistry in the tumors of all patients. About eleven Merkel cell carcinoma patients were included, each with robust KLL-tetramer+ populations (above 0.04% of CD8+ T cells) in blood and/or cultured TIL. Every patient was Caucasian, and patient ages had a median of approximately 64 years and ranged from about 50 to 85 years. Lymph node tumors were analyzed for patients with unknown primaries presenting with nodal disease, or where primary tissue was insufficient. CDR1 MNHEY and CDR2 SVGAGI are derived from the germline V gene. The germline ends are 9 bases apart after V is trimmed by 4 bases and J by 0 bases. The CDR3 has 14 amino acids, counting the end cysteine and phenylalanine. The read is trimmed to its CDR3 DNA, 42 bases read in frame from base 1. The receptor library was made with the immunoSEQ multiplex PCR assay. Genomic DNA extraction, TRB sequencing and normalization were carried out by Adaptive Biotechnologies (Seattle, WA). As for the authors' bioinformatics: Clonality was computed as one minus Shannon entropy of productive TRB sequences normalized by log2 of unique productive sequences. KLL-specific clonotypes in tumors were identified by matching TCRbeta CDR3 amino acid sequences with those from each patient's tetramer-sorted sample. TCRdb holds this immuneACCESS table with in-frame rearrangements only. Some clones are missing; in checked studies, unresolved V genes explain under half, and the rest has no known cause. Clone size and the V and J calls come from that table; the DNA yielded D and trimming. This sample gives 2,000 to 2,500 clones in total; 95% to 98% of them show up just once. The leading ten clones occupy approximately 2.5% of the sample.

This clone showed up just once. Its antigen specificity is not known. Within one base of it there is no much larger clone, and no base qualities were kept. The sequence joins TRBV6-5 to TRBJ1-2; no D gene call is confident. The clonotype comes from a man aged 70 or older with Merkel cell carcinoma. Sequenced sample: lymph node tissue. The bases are TGTGCCAGCAGTTCGGGAGGGTCTAACTATGGCTACACCTTC. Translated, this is CASSSGGSNYGYTF.